One sample yielded the 12 T cell receptor beta chains listed below, sequenced in a study of T cell responses to AZD1222 COVID-19 vaccine. Assay used: immunoSEQ multiplex PCR; TCRdb lists only in-frame clones, some missing. The repertoire holds 90,000 to 130,000 clones, about 86% seen once, with 3% to 3.5% in the top ten. The sample consisted of peripheral blood, taken on day 0 of AZD1222 vaccination. The receptors stem from an adult in good health.

This chain connects TRBV7-9 to TRBJ1-2, with a weak D call TRBD1 (5 bases). The CDR3 length is 15 residues. V shed 5 bases and J shed 7 bases, with 20 bases lying between them. Germline loops: CDR1 SEHNR, CDR2 FQNEAQ (reference sequence). CDR3 loop: CASSPNLGDSGGYTF. The CDR3 nucleotides read TGTGCCAGCAGCCCCAACCTGGGGGACTCGGGTGGCTACACCTTC.

CDR3 coding DNA: TGCGCCAGCAGCATCCGGGACCGGCTCCTTCGCAATCAGCCCCAGCATTTT. It specifies CASSIRDRLLRNQPQHF. The chain carries TRBV5-1 and TRBJ1-5, with D perhaps matching TRBD1 (5 bases). Germline V CDR1 and CDR2: SGHRS, YFSETQ. This CDR3 comprises 17 residues. V shed 4 bases and J shed 2 bases, with 19 bases lying between them.

The chain couples TRBV28 to TRBJ2-1; 9 bases fit TRBD1. The CDR3 has 15 amino acids. V gave up 8 bases and J gave up 5 bases; unmatched junction bases: 10. The germline V gene has CDR1 MDHEN and CDR2 SYDVKM. CDR3 in amino acids: CASVVGGTGNNEQFF. The CDR3 DNA follows: TGTGCCAGCGTAGTTGGCGGGACAGGGAACAATGAGCAGTTCTTC.

V usage is TRBV6-1 and J usage is TRBJ1-1; the D gene is possibly TRBD1 (5 bases). Germline V lookup: CDR1 MNHNS, CDR2 SASEGT. This CDR3 is 16 amino acids long. V was trimmed by 0 bases and J by 3 bases, leaving 14 bases between them. The CDR3 region has the DNA TGTGCCAGCAGTGAAGCGCTTCGGGGCTGGGACACTGAAGCTTTCTTT. It yields the protein CASSEALRGWDTEAFF.

The chain uses TRBV5-6 and TRBJ1-6; no reliable D call. Trimming shortened V by 5 bases and J by 8 bases, and 8 bases separated the two germline ends. This CDR3 has 12 amino acids. Germline lookup yields CDR1 SGHDT and CDR2 YYEEEE. This CDR3 is CASSAGDSPLHF. CDR3 in DNA: TGTGCCAGCAGTGCTGGCGATTCACCCCTCCACTTT.

The chain's CDR3 is CASSRDRPRNYEQYF. The CDR3 DNA reads TGTGCCAGCAGCCGGGACCGCCCCCGGAACTACGAGCAGTACTTC. The chain is built from TRBV3-1 (or the pseudogene TRBV3-2) and TRBJ2-7; D is tentatively TRBD1 or TRBD2 (5 bases each). Per germline, CDR1 LGHDT and CDR2 YNNKEL (reference sequence). V was shortened by 4 bases and J by 3 bases, with 16 bases between the two germline ends. The CDR3 consists of 15 residues.

The gene calls are TRBV19 and TRBJ1-1, with D perhaps matching TRBD1 (5 bases). Germline V gene data show CDR1 as LNHDA and CDR2 as SQIVND (reference sequence). The CDR3 has 14 amino acids. Trimming left V 5 bases short and J 5 bases short, with 15 bases between. CDR3 DNA sequence: TGTGCCAGTAGTTTCGGGGGGATCGATACTGAAGCTTTCTTT. It yields the protein CASSFGGIDTEAFF. Using reference TRBV19 and TRBJ1-1 for the parts outside the CDR3, the full variable domain is DGGITQSPKYLFRKEGQNVTLSCEQNLNHDAMYWYRQDPGQGLRLIYYSQIVNDFQKGDIAEGYSVSREKKESFPLTVTSAQKNPTAFYLCASSFGGIDTEAFFGQGTRLTVV.

This clone has a single count. J is TRBJ2-7 and V is TRBV19; D unresolved. V was trimmed by 5 bases and J by 1 base, leaving 15 bases between them. Germline assignment: CDR1 LNHDA and CDR2 SQIVND (reference sequence). This CDR3 is 15 amino acids long. CDR3 residues: CASSWSQYPSYEQYF. CDR3 sequence (DNA): TGTGCCAGTAGTTGGTCTCAGTACCCTTCCTACGAGCAGTACTTC.

The chain is built from TRBV9 and TRBJ1-1; D is possibly TRBD1 (6 bases). Deletions cut 4 bases from V and 4 bases from J, with 11 bases between. Germline V lookup: CDR1 SGDLS, CDR2 YYNGEE. The CDR3 contains 13 residues. The CDR3 region has the DNA TGTGCCAGCAGCACAACAGGGACCACTGAAGCTTTCTTT. Protein: CASSTTGTTEAFF. Drawing the rest from reference TRBV9 and TRBJ1-1, the complete variable domain is DSGVTQTPKHLITATGQRVTLRCSPRSGDLSVYWYQQSLDQGLQFLIQYYNGEERAKGNILERFSAQQFPDLHSELNLSSLELGDSALYFCASSTTGTTEAFFGQGTRLTVV.

The V gene is TRBV28, the J gene TRBJ1-2, with TRBD1 matching over 7 bases. The germline gives CDR1 MDHEN, CDR2 SYDVKM. This CDR3 region has 13 residues. Trimming cost V 6 bases and J 2 bases; bases outside gene matches: 3. The CDR3 DNA reads TGTGCCAGCAGGAGGGACAGCAACTATGGCTACACCTTC. This sequence encodes CASRRDSNYGYTF.

The chain has TRBV28 and TRBJ2-4; possible D gene TRBD2, 6 bases. The CDR3 contains 15 residues. Germline CDR1 and CDR2: MDHEN and SYDVKM. Trimming removed 6 bases from V and 3 bases from J, with 15 bases in between. The CDR3 reads CASRNYDGGKNIQYF. DNA for the CDR3: TGTGCCAGCAGGAATTATGACGGGGGCAAAAACATTCAGTACTTC. The whole variable domain, filled in from reference TRBV28 and TRBJ2-4, reads DVKVTQSSRYLVKRTGEKVFLECVQDMDHENMFWYRQDPGLGLRLIYFSYDVKMKEKGDIPEGYSVSREKKERFSLILESASTNQTSMYLCASRNYDGGKNIQYFGAGTRLSVL.

CDR3 DNA sequence: TGTGCCATCAGGTTACAGGGGGTAGATAATTCACCCCTCCACTTT. This gives the protein CAIRLQGVDNSPLHF. This chain joins TRBV10-3 and TRBJ1-6; 8 bases align to TRBD1. Germline lookup yields CDR1 ENHRY and CDR2 SYGVKD. V shed 6 bases, J shed 5 bases, and the junction held 6 bases outside the gene matches. The CDR3 runs 15 residues.